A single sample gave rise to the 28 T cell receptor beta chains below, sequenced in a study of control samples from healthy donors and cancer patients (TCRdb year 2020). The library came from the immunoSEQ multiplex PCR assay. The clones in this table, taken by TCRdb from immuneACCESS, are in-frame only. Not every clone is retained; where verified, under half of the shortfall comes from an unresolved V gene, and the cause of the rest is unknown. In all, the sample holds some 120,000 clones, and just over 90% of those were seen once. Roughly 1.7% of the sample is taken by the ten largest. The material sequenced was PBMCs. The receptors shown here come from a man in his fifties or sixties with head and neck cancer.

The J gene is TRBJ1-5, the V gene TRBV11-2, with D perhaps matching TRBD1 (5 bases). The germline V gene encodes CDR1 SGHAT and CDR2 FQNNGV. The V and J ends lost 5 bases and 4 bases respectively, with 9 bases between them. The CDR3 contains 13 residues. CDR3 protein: CASSLQGNQPQHF. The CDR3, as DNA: TGTGCCAGCAGCCTCCAGGGAAATCAGCCCCAGCATTTT.

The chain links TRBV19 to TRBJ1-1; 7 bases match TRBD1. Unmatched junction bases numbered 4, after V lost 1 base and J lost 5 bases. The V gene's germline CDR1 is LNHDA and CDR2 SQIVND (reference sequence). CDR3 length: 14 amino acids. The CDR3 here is CASSIGQGLTEAFF. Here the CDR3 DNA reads TGTGCCAGTAGTATAGGACAGGGTTTAACTGAAGCTTTCTTT.

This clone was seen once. This CDR3 reads CASSFRNTGELFF. Here the CDR3 DNA reads TGTGCCAGCAGTTTCAGGAACACCGGGGAGCTGTTTTTT. J is TRBJ2-2 and V is TRBV12-3 or TRBV12-4; D unclear. The CDR3 has 13 amino acids. Between the trimmed V and J ends, which lost 3 bases and 1 base, there was a span of 3 bases.

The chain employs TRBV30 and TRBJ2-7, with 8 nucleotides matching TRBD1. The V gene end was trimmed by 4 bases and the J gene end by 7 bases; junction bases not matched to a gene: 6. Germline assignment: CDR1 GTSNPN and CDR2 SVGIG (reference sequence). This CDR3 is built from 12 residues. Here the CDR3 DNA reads TGTGCCTGGAACGCAGGGGGCAAAGAGCAGTACTTC. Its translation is CAWNAGGKEQYF.

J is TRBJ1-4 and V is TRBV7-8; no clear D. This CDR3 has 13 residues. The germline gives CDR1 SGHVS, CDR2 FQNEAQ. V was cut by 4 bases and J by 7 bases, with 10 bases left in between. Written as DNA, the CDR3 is TGTGCCAGCAGCTCCGGCCCAATTGAAAAACTGTTTTTT. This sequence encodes CASSSGPIEKLFF.

The CDR3 here is CASSQEPAGQFYGYTF. CDR3 DNA sequence: TGCGCCAGCAGCCAAGAACCCGCCGGACAGTTCTATGGCTACACCTTC. V is TRBV4-1 and J is TRBJ1-2, with D perhaps TRBD1 (6 bases). This CDR3 spans 16 amino acids. Per the germline V gene, CDR1 is MGHRA and CDR2 is YSYEKL. V lost 0 bases to trimming and J lost 4 bases, with 15 bases between them.

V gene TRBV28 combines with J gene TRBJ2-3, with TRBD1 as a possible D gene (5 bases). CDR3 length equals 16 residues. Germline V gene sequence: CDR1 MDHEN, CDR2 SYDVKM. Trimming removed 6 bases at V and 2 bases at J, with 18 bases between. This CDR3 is CASRVWSTGITDTQYF. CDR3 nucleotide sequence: TGTGCCAGCAGAGTTTGGAGTACAGGCATCACAGATACGCAGTATTTT.

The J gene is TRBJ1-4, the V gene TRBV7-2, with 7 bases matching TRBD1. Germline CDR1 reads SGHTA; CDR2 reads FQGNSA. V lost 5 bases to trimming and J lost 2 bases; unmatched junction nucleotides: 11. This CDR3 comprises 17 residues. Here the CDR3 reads CASSDTPTGVTNEKLFF. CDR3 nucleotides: TGTGCCAGCAGCGATACACCAACAGGGGTTACTAATGAAAAACTGTTTTTT. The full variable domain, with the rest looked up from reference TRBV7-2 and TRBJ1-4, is GAGVSQSPSNKVTEKGKDVELRCDPISGHTALYWYRQSLGQGLEFLIYFQGNSAPDKSGLPSDRFSAERTGGSVSTLTIQRTQQEDSAVYLCASSDTPTGVTNEKLFFGSGTQLSVL.

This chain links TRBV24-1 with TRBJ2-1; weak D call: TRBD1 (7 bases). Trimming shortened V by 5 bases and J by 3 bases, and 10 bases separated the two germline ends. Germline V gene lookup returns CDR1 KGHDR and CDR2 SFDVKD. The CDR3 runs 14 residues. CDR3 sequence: CATSGGTDYNEQFF. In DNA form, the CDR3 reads TGTGCCACCAGTGGCGGGACAGACTACAATGAGCAGTTCTTC.

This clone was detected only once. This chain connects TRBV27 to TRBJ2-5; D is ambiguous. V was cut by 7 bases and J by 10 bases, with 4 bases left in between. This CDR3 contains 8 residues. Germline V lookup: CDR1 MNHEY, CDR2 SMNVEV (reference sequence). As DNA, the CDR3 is TGTGCCAGCAACCGCCAGTACTTC. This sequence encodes CASNRQYF.

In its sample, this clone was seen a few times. In DNA, the CDR3 is TGCGCCAGCAGATCCCGCCAGGGGGCGCATGGCTACACCTTC. It yields the protein CASRSRQGAHGYTF. The rearrangement uses TRBV5-1 and TRBJ1-2, with 8 bases that match TRBD1. Trimming cost V 5 bases and J 6 bases; bases outside gene matches: 9. Germline CDR1 SGHRS, CDR2 YFSETQ. This CDR3 spans 14 amino acids.

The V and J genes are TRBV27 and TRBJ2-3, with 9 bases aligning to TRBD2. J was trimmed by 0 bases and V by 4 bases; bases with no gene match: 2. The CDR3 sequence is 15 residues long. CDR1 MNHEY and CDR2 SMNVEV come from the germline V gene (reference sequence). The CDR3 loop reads CASSSSGTSTDTQYF. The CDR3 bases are TGTGCCAGCAGTTCTAGCGGGACTAGCACAGATACGCAGTATTTT.

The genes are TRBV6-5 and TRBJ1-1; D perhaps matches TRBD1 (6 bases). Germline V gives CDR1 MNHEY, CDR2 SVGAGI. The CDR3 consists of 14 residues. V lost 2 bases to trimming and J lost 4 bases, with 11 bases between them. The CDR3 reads CASSYEGGGTEAFF. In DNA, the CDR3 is TGTGCCAGCAGTTACGAGGGAGGGGGCACTGAAGCTTTCTTT.

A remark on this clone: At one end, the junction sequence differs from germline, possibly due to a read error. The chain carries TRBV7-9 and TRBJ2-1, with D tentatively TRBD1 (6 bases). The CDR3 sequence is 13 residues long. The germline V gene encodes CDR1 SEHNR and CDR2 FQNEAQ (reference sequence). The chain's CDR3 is CASSLQGYSEQFF. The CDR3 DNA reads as TGTGCCAGCAGCTTACAGGGGTACAGTGAGCAGTTCTTC.

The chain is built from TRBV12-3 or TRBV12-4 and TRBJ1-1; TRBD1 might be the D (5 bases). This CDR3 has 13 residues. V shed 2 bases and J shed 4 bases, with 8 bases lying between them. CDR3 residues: CASSLNRPTEAFF. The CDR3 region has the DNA TGTGCCAGCAGTTTAAACAGGCCCACTGAAGCTTTCTTT.

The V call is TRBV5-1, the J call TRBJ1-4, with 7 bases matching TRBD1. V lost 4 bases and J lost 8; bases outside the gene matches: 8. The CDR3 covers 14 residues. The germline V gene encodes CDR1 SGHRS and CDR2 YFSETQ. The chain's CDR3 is CASSTGTAREKLFF. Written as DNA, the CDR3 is TGCGCCAGCAGCACGGGGACAGCAAGGGAAAAACTGTTTTTT.

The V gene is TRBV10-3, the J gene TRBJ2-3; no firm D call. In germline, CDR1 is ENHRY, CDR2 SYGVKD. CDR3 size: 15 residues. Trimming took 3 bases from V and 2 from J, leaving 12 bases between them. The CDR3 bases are TGTGCCATCAGTGATTTCCGGCGGACCACAGATACGCAGTATTTT. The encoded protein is CAISDFRRTTDTQYF.

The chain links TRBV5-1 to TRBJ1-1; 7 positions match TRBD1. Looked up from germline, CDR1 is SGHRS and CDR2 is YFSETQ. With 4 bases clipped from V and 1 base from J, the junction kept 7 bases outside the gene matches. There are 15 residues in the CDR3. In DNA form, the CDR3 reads TGCGCCAGCAGCGGCCAGACAGGGAGGAACACTGAAGCTTTCTTT. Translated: CASSGQTGRNTEAFF.

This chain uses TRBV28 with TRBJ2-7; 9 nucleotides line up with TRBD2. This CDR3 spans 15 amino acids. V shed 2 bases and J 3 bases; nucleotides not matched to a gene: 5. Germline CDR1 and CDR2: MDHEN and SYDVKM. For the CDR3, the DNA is TGTGCCAGCAGTTTACCTACAGCGGGGGGCTACGAGCAGTACTTC. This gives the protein CASSLPTAGGYEQYF.

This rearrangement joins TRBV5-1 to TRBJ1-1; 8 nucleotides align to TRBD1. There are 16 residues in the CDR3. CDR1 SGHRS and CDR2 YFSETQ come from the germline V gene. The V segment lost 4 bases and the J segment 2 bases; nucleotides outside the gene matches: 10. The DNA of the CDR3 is TGCGCCAGCAGCCGAGGGACAGGAACTAGAAACACTGAAGCTTTCTTT. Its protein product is CASSRGTGTRNTEAFF.

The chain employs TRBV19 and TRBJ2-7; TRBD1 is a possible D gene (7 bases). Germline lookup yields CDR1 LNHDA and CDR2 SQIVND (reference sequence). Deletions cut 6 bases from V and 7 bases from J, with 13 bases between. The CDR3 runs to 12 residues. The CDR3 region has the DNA TGTGCCAGTAGGAGACAGGGAGGAGAGCAGTACTTC. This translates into CASRRQGGEQYF.

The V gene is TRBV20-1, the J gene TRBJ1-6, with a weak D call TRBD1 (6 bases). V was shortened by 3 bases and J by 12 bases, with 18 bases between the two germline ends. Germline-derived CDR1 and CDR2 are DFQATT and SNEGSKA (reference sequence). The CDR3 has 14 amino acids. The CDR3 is CSASLRDTLGPLHF. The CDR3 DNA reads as TGCAGTGCTAGTCTACGGGACACCTTAGGACCCCTCCACTTT.

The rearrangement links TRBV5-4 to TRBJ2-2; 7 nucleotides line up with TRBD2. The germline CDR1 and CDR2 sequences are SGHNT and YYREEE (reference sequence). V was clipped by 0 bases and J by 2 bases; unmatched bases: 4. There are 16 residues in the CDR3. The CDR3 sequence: CASSLAWGGNTGELFF. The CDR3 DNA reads TGTGCCAGCAGCTTGGCCTGGGGGGGTAACACCGGGGAGCTGTTTTTT.

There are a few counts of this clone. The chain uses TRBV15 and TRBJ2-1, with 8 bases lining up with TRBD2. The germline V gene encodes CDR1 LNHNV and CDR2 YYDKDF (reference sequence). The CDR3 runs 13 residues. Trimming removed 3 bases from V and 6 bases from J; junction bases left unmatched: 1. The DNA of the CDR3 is TGTGCCACCAGCAGGGGGACTAGCAATGAGCAGTTCTTC. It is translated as CATSRGTSNEQFF. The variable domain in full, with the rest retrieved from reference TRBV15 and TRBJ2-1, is DAMVIQNPRYQVTQFGKPVTLSCSQTLNHNVMYWYQQKSSQAPKLLFHYYDKDFNNEADTPDNFQSRRPNTSFCFLDIRSPGLGDTAMYLCATSRGTSNEQFFGPGTRLTVL.

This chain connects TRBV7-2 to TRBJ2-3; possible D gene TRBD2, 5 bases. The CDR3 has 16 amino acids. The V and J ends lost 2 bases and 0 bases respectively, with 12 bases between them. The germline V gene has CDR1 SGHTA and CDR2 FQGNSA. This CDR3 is CASSLRVLASTDTQYF. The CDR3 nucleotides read TGTGCCAGCAGCTTAAGAGTCCTAGCCAGCACAGATACGCAGTATTTT.

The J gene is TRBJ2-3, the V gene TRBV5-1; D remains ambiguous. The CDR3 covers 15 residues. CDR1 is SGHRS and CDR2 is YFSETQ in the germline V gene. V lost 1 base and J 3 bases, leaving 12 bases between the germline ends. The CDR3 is CASSLRTSWTDTQYF. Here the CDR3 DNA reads TGCGCCAGCAGCTTGAGGACCTCCTGGACAGATACGCAGTATTTT.

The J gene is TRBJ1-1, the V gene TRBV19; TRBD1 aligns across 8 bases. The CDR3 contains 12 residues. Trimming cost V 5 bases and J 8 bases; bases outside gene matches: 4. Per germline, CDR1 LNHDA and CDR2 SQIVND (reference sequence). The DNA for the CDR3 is TGTGCCAGTAGTCCCAGGACAGGGGAAGCTTTCTTT. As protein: CASSPRTGEAFF.

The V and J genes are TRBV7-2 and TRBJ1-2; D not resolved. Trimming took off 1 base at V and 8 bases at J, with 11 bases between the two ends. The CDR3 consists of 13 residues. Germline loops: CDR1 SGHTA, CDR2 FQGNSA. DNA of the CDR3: TGTGCCAGCAGCTTAGTGGATGGAGGCGGCTACACCTTC. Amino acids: CASSLVDGGGYTF.